The source of this T cell receptor beta chain is a study of technical replicates of blood from a few donors. From germline, CDR1 is SNHLY and CDR2 FYNNEI. The CDR3 loop spans 12 amino acids. Notes on this clone: One end of the junction does not line up with germline, which may come from a read error.

TCRdb's copy holds only in-frame clones and misses some; the assay was immunoSEQ multiplex PCR. The table records 75,000 to 95,000 clones, about 95% of them present only once. The sequence came from a human donor in good health. The sample taken for sequencing was T cells isolated from PBMCs. The chain links TRBV2 to TRBJ1-1; 12 positions agree with TRBD1. The CDR3 loop reads CASSMGGTGGGF. DNA of the CDR3: TGTGCCAGCAGTATGGGGGGGACAGGGGGCGGGTTT.